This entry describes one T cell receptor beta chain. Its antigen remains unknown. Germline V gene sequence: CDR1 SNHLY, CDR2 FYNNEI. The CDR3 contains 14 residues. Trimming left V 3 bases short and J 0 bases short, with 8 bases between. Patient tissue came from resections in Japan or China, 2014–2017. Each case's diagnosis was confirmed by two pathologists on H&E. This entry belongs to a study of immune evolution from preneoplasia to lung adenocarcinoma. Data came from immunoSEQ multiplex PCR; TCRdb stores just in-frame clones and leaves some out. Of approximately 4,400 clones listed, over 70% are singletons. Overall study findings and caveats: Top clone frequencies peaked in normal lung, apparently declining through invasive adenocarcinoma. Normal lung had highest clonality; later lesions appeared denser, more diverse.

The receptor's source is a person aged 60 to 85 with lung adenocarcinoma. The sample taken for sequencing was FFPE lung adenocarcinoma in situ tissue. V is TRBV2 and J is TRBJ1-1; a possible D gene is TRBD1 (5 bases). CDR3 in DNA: TGTGCCAGCAGTGATAAGGGGATGAACACTGAAGCTTTCTTT. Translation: CASSDKGMNTEAFF.